This TCR beta chain was observed in a study of CD8 T cells in ankylosing spondylitis. Regarding the study as a whole: What appeared characteristic of ankylosing spondylitis blood was a TCR beta motif of eight highly homologous variants.

This clonotype showed up many times. Its antigen is as yet unknown. TCRdb fed the 5' RACE reads into MiXCR, producing one record per CDR3 protein. This table has roughly 38,000 distinct CDR3 sequences, approximately 15% appearing once. V was shortened by 3 bases and J by 8 bases, with 7 bases between the two germline ends. The CDR3 has 11 residues. The sample comprised blood. V is TRBV12-3 or TRBV12-4 and J is TRBJ1-1; D not certain. The clonotype was recovered from a male donor with ankylosing spondylitis or in good health (not recorded which). The CDR3 DNA sequence: TGTGCCAGCAGTTTTGGCAGGGAAGCTTTCTTT. This encodes CASSFGREAFF.